The 28 T cell receptor beta chains in this list originate from one sample, sequenced in a study of spatial heterogeneity in lung cancer. Time point here: sample taken at primary tumor resection. Extraction of whole RNA from tumor, nontumor lung or frozen PBMC preceded unsorted sequencing. TCRdb called the 5' RACE reads again in MiXCR, with one record for every CDR3 protein. The data hold some 37,000 distinct CDR3 sequences, with around 7.5% observed a single time. Source: PBMCs, taken at surgery. These receptors all stem from a male donor with early-stage non-small cell lung cancer.

This clonotype was detected many times. The DNA is left out, because the CDR3 cannot be placed on it with certainty; the CDR3 is given as TCRdb lists it. The chain joins TRBV6-5 to TRBJ1-1. Germline V gives CDR1 MNHEY, CDR2 SVGAGI. 12 amino acids form the CDR3, both terminal residues included. CDR3 residues: CASSSSVRQAFF.

This clonotype was picked up many times. CDR3: CASSDLGETQYF. In DNA, the CDR3 is TGTGCCAGCAGCGACTTGGGGGAGACCCAGTACTTC. The chain links TRBV6-5 to TRBJ2-5; D unresolved. V lost 6 bases and J 5 bases, leaving 10 bases between the germline ends. CDR3 length: 12 amino acids. Per the germline V gene, CDR1 is MNHEY and CDR2 is SVGAGI.

The rearrangement uses TRBV7-2 and TRBJ2-1; the D is unclear. V was pared by 2 bases and J by 5 bases, with 7 bases between. The CDR3 length is 13 residues. CDR1 is SGHTA, CDR2 FQGNSA, per germline. The CDR3 loop reads CASSLWTNNEQFF. CDR3 DNA sequence: TGTGCCAGCAGCTTATGGACCAACAATGAGCAGTTCTTC.

Many counts were recorded for this clonotype. The rearrangement uses TRBV11-2 and TRBJ2-3, with TRBD2 matching 7 bases. The CDR3 totals 16 residues. Germline CDR1 SGHAT, CDR2 FQNNGV. The junction had 4 bases not matched to a gene; V was cut back by 1 base and J by 0 bases. The CDR3 DNA reads TGTGCCAGCAGCTTAGTGGGCGGGGGAAGCACAGATACGCAGTATTTT. It yields the protein CASSLVGGGSTDTQYF.

This clonotype was observed a few times. V usage is TRBV5-5 and J usage is TRBJ1-4; no clear D gene. The V end lost 2 bases, the J end lost 8 bases, and 10 bases lay between the germline ends. Germline V lookup: CDR1 SGHKS, CDR2 YYEKEE (reference sequence). There are 13 residues in the CDR3. Here the CDR3 reads CASSFSGEEKLFF. As DNA, the CDR3 is TGTGCCAGCAGCTTCTCTGGCGAAGAAAAACTGTTTTTT. The full variable domain, in which reference TRBV5-5 and TRBJ1-4 provide the parts outside the CDR3, is DAGVTQSPTHLIKTRGQQVTLRCSPISGHKSVSWYQQVLGQGPQFIFQYYEKEERGRGNFPDRFSARQFPNYSSELNVNALLLGDSALYLCASSFSGEEKLFFGSGTQLSVL.

This clonotype occurred many times. The J gene is TRBJ2-1, the V gene TRBV6-1; D perhaps matches TRBD2 (5 bases). Trimming removed 8 bases from V and 3 bases from J, with 11 bases in between. The CDR3 runs 13 residues. The germline gives CDR1 MNHNS, CDR2 SASEGT. CDR3 nucleotides: TGTGCCAGCTGCCGTACTAGCTACAATGAGCAGTTCTTC. Amino acids: CASCRTSYNEQFF.

This clonotype was counted at least ten times. This chain links TRBV13 with TRBJ1-6, with D perhaps TRBD1 (6 bases). The CDR3 has 15 amino acids. Trimming took off 5 bases at V and 5 bases at J, with 13 bases between the two ends. Germline CDR1 is PRHDT and CDR2 is FYEKMQ (reference sequence). CDR3 in amino acids: CASSAGALNNSPLHF. CDR3 coding DNA: TGTGCCAGCAGCGCAGGGGCCCTCAATAATTCACCCCTCCACTTT.

This clonotype has only a few counts. V gene TRBV6-2 or TRBV6-3 combines with J gene TRBJ2-5; D unresolved. The V end lost 6 bases, the J end lost 2 bases, and 13 bases lay between the germline ends. The CDR3 contains 14 residues. Per germline, CDR1 MNHEY and CDR2 SVGEGT. CDR3 sequence (DNA): TGTGCCAGCAGCCCCGTAGGGCGGCAAGAGACCCAGTACTTC. It translates to CASSPVGRQETQYF.

V is TRBV5-1 and J is TRBJ2-3; D possibly corresponds to TRBD2 (5 bases). V was shortened by 2 bases and J by 2 bases, with 12 bases between the two germline ends. The CDR3 consists of 15 residues. The germline CDR1 and CDR2 sequences are SGHRS and YFSETQ. The CDR3 region has the DNA TGCGCCAGCAGCTTAGAGGGCATCTCCACAGATACGCAGTATTTT. Translated: CASSLEGISTDTQYF.

This clonotype came up a few times. J is TRBJ1-6 and V is TRBV27; 7 bases agree with TRBD1. CDR1 and CDR2 (germline): MNHEY, SMNVEV (reference sequence). The CDR3 sequence is 14 residues long. J was trimmed by 9 bases and V by 3 bases; bases with no gene match: 5. The CDR3 DNA is TGTGCCAGCAGTTTGTACAGGGGAGGTTCACCCCTCCACTTT. As protein: CASSLYRGGSPLHF.

The chain carries TRBV20-1 and TRBJ2-7; no definite D call. The V end was cut by 3 bases, the J end by 2 bases, with 17 bases between. Germline assignment: CDR1 DFQATT and CDR2 SNEGSKA (reference sequence). There are 15 residues in the CDR3. The CDR3 coding sequence is TGCAGTGCTAGGGGTTCCAGTACGGAAGCCTACGAGCAGTACTTC. Encoded protein: CSARGSSTEAYEQYF.

This clonotype was counted at least ten times. This rearrangement joins TRBV29-1 to TRBJ1-1; D is undetermined. V was clipped by 3 bases and J by 7 bases, with 9 bases between them. The CDR3 runs 11 residues. The germline gives CDR1 SQVTM, CDR2 ANQGSEA. The CDR3 sequence is CSVDLDNEAFF. The CDR3 DNA reads as TGCAGCGTTGACCTAGACAATGAAGCTTTCTTT.

This clonotype came up many times. V usage is TRBV6-5 and J usage is TRBJ2-7, with D unresolved. Germline CDR1 is MNHEY and CDR2 is SVGAGI. Trimming took off 8 bases at V and 0 bases at J, with 8 bases between the two ends. CDR3 length: 12 amino acids. In nucleotides, the CDR3 is TGTGCCAGCCAGTCTCCCTCCTACGAGCAGTACTTC. Translated, it gives CASQSPSYEQYF.

Details on this clonotype: A read error may account for a junction end that differs from germline. The chain joins TRBV9 to TRBJ2-5, with 9 positions matching TRBD2. The CDR3 is made up of 11 amino acids. The germline V gene has CDR1 SGDLS and CDR2 YYNGEE. CDR3 residues: CASSLGTSLNF. In nucleotides, the CDR3 is TGTGCCAGCAGCCTCGGGACTAGCTTGAACTTC.

This clonotype has more than one count but fewer than ten. The chain is built from TRBV20-1 and TRBJ2-1; weak D call: TRBD1 (6 bases). The CDR3 consists of 14 residues. V lost 5 bases and J 1 base, leaving 12 bases between the germline ends. Germline CDR1 DFQATT, CDR2 SNEGSKA (reference sequence). CDR3 coding DNA: TGCAGTGCTTTCAAAGGGGGTTCCTACAATGAGCAGTTCTTC. It specifies CSAFKGGSYNEQFF.

In this sample, this clonotype turned up many times. This sequence joins TRBV7-2 and TRBJ1-4; TRBD1 might be the D (6 bases). The germline CDR1 and CDR2 sequences are SGHTA and FQGNSA. V was trimmed by 7 bases and J by 4 bases, leaving 13 bases between them. This CDR3 comprises 14 residues. The CDR3 region is CASTQGQHNEKLFF. The DNA for the CDR3 is TGTGCCAGCACCCAAGGACAGCATAATGAAAAACTGTTTTTT.

V and J are TRBV20-1 and TRBJ1-1, with D perhaps matching TRBD1 (6 bases). The germline gives CDR1 DFQATT, CDR2 SNEGSKA (reference sequence). The CDR3 length is 12 residues. V lost 6 bases and J 8 bases, leaving 16 bases between the germline ends. The CDR3 loop reads CSASTGTMEAFF. The DNA of the CDR3 is TGCAGTGCGAGCACCGGGACAATGGAAGCTTTCTTT.

This clonotype showed up many times. The gene calls are TRBV20-1 and TRBJ1-5; D not resolved. The germline gives CDR1 DFQATT, CDR2 SNEGSKA (reference sequence). Trimming cost V 5 bases and J 5 bases, with 13 bases left between them. CDR3 length: 13 amino acids. In DNA, the CDR3 is TGCAGTGCTCGAAGCCGTACGCATCAGCCCCAGCATTTT. As protein: CSARSRTHQPQHF.

The CDR3 DNA follows: TGTGCCAGCAGCTTAACGGGATCTGCCACCGGGGAGCTGTTTTTT. It yields the protein CASSLTGSATGELFF. The chain combines TRBV7-9 with TRBJ2-2; maybe TRBD2 (5 bases). Trimming shortened V by 2 bases and J by 4 bases, and 11 bases separated the two germline ends. Germline V gene sequence: CDR1 SEHNR, CDR2 FQNEAQ (reference sequence). CDR3 length: 15 amino acids.

This clonotype was seen a handful of times. CDR3 nucleotides: TGTGCCAGCTCACCACTGGGGGGAGCCGAAAATGAGCAGTTCTTC. Amino acid sequence: CASSPLGGAENEQFF. The chain is built from TRBV18 and TRBJ2-1; possible D gene TRBD2, 6 bases. The V gene lost 1 base and the J gene lost 7 bases, with 14 bases spanning the gap. CDR3 length: 15 residues. Looked up from germline, CDR1 is KGHSH and CDR2 is LQKENI.

This clonotype occurred many times. The gene calls are TRBV12-3 or TRBV12-4 and TRBJ1-1, with D perhaps matching TRBD1 (6 bases). The CDR3 is 13 residues long. V lost 8 bases and J lost 2, with 12 bases in between. The CDR3 nucleotides read TGTGCCAGCGGACAGAGCTTCAACACTGAAGCTTTCTTT. Its translation is CASGQSFNTEAFF.

This clonotype was seen more than once but under ten times. J is TRBJ1-5 and V is TRBV7-2; TRBD1 is a possible D gene (5 bases). V lost 4 bases and J 2 bases, leaving 15 bases between the germline ends. Per the germline V gene, CDR1 is SGHTA and CDR2 is FQGNSA. CDR3 size: 16 residues. The CDR3 nucleotides are TGTGCCAGCAGCTATAGTCATGGGGGTCGCAATCAGCCCCAGCATTTT. Translated, it gives CASSYSHGGRNQPQHF. The full variable domain, rest sourced from reference TRBV7-2 and TRBJ1-5, is GAGVSQSPSNKVTEKGKDVELRCDPISGHTALYWYRQSLGQGLEFLIYFQGNSAPDKSGLPSDRFSAERTGGSVSTLTIQRTQQEDSAVYLCASSYSHGGRNQPQHFGDGTRLSIL.

At least ten counts were recorded for this clonotype. The chain carries TRBV12-3 or TRBV12-4 and TRBJ2-7; D call uncertain. The V end lost 7 bases, the J end lost 7 bases, and 20 bases lay between the germline ends. CDR3 size: 14 residues. The CDR3, as DNA: TGTGCCAGCACCACTCCCGACAAATTGTATGAGCAGTACTTC. Amino acids: CASTTPDKLYEQYF.

As for this clonotype: A much larger clone sits a single nucleotide away, making a read error possible. This chain connects TRBV6-5 to TRBJ2-1; D might be TRBD1 (5 bases). CDR1 is MNHEY, CDR2 SVGAGI, per germline. V lost 4 bases and J lost 14, with 15 bases in between. The CDR3 covers 12 residues. CDR3 DNA sequence: TGTGCCAGCAGTTCCCTTAGCATCAGGGAGTTCTTC. Translating it yields CASSSLSIREFF.

This clonotype was recorded at least ten times. The chain has TRBV20-1 and TRBJ2-1; TRBD2 aligns across 8 bases. This CDR3 has 16 amino acids. Germline CDR1 and CDR2: DFQATT and SNEGSKA (reference sequence). Trimming at V came to 1 base and at J to 5 bases, leaving 10 bases not matched to a gene. The CDR3 loop is CSARAPFAGGHNEQFF. CDR3 DNA sequence: TGCAGTGCTAGAGCCCCCTTTGCGGGGGGTCACAATGAGCAGTTCTTC.

The sample holds a few counts of this clonotype. The genes are TRBV20-1 and TRBJ2-1; 9 nucleotides match TRBD2. V lost 5 bases and J lost 6; bases outside the gene matches: 8. Looked up from germline, CDR1 is DFQATT and CDR2 is SNEGSKA (reference sequence). The CDR3 sequence is 14 residues long. The CDR3 sequence is CSAPIAGDFNEQFF. CDR3 nucleotides: TGCAGTGCTCCTATAGCGGGGGATTTCAATGAGCAGTTCTTC.

In this sample, this clonotype turned up many times. The CDR3 loop reads CASSESGYEQYV. The CDR3 coding sequence is TGTGCCAGCAGTGAATCCGGATACGAGCAGTACGTC. The chain is built from TRBV2 and TRBJ2-7; D gene uncertain. Trimming removed 2 bases at V and 4 bases at J, with 6 bases between. Germline values: CDR1 SNHLY, CDR2 FYNNEI. The length of the CDR3 is 12 residues.

The CDR3 reads CASSQGRPYEQYF. The CDR3 DNA reads TGCGCCAGCAGCCAAGGCAGACCCTACGAGCAGTACTTC. This chain links TRBV4-3 with TRBJ2-7; D is undetermined. Between the trimmed V and J ends, which lost 1 base and 2 bases, there was a span of 6 bases. Germline V gene data show CDR1 as LGHNA and CDR2 as YSLEER. The length of the CDR3 is 13 residues.